Following are 29 T cell receptor beta chains from one sample sequenced in a study of T-cell reconstitution after alpha-beta-depleted transplantation in children. Unique molecular identifiers were used in preparing the TCRbeta library. MiXCR was run by TCRdb on the PCR reads, yielding one entry per CDR3 protein. Of around 500,000 distinct CDR3 sequences in the sample, roughly an eighth are singletons; the top ten hold about 5.6%. The sample was PBMCs from the stem cell graft donor, taken from the stem cell graft. These receptors came from a human donor who donated a stem cell graft to a child with combined immunodeficiency.

This chain links TRBV12-3 or TRBV12-4 with TRBJ1-1, with no clear D. The germline V and J ends were trimmed by 6 bases and 3 bases, with 11 bases remaining between them. The CDR3 is 13 residues long. The CDR3 loop reads CASRLLWDTEAFF. CDR3 coding DNA: TGTGCCAGCAGGCTATTGTGGGACACTGAAGCTTTCTTT.

This clonotype has just a few counts. This chain uses TRBV24-1 with TRBJ2-7; 15 positions agree with TRBD2. This CDR3 is 17 amino acids long. The J segment lost 0 bases and the V segment lost 5 bases, leaving 4 bases of the junction unmatched. Germline CDR1 is KGHDR and CDR2 is SFDVKD. The CDR3 spells CATSAPGLAGGSYEQYF. The CDR3 region has the DNA TGTGCCACCAGTGCCCCGGGACTAGCGGGGGGCTCCTACGAGCAGTACTTC.

V usage is TRBV24-1 and J usage is TRBJ1-5, with 7 bases matching TRBD1. The CDR3 consists of 18 residues. Trimming removed 2 bases from V and 0 bases from J; junction bases left unmatched: 9. Germline V gives CDR1 KGHDR, CDR2 SFDVKD. Here the CDR3 reads CATSDSTGKRISNQPQHF. The CDR3 DNA sequence: TGTGCCACCAGTGATTCGACAGGGAAGCGTATTAGCAATCAGCCCCAGCATTTT.

This clonotype was picked up a small number of times. The chain couples TRBV7-6 to TRBJ2-7, with D maybe TRBD2 (6 bases). Per germline, CDR1 SGHVS and CDR2 FNYEAQ. V shed 1 base and J shed 7 bases, with 20 bases lying between them. There are 16 residues in the CDR3. The CDR3 nucleotides are TGTGCCAGCAGCTTAGAAGTGGGGGGAGAGGATATTGAGCAGTACTTC. Amino acid sequence: CASSLEVGGEDIEQYF.

Ten or more counts support this clonotype. The genes are TRBV21-1 and TRBJ1-4. TRBV21-1 is a known pseudogene. The CDR3 length is 13 residues. CDR3: CASSRSPPSELFF. CDR3 nucleotide sequence: TGTGCCAGCAGCAGATCCCCTCCGTCGGAACTGTTTTTT.

This clonotype was observed a few times. V is TRBV12-3 or TRBV12-4 and J is TRBJ2-7, with D unclear. The V gene lost 6 bases and the J gene lost 0 bases, with 12 bases spanning the gap. The CDR3 runs to 14 residues. The CDR3 region is CASSVGLFSYEQYF. The DNA for the CDR3 is TGTGCCAGCAGCGTCGGGCTGTTCTCCTACGAGCAGTACTTC.

This clonotype was recorded many times. The chain has TRBV19 and TRBJ2-1; D is ambiguous. This CDR3 region has 15 residues. The V gene lost 1 base and the J gene lost 5 bases, with 12 bases spanning the gap. In germline, CDR1 is LNHDA, CDR2 SQIVND (reference sequence). The CDR3 is CASSIAAQLHNEQFF. DNA for the CDR3: TGTGCCAGTAGTATAGCGGCCCAGCTACACAATGAGCAGTTCTTC.

The V and J genes are TRBV6-2 or TRBV6-3 and TRBJ2-7; D may correspond to TRBD1 or TRBD2 (5 bases each). CDR1 and CDR2 from the germline V gene are MNHEY and SVGEGT. This CDR3 is 14 amino acids long. V dropped 2 bases and J dropped 3 bases, with 11 bases sitting between them. This CDR3 reads CASSYRGPVYEQYF. The CDR3 DNA reads TGTGCCAGCAGTTACAGGGGACCGGTCTACGAGCAGTACTTC.

This clonotype has a count of ten or more. CDR3 region: CASSSAALYNEQFF. CDR3 coding DNA: TGTGCCAGCAGCTCGGCGGCCCTTTACAATGAGCAGTTCTTC. The J gene is TRBJ2-1, the V gene TRBV7-8, with D uncertain. The germline gives CDR1 SGHVS, CDR2 FQNEAQ. There are 14 residues in the CDR3. Trimming pared 4 bases from V and 4 bases from J, leaving 11 bases between.

The genes are TRBV7-9 and TRBJ2-4, with 10 nucleotides matching TRBD1. CDR3 length: 14 amino acids. Germline CDR1 SEHNR, CDR2 FQNEAQ (reference sequence). The trim removed 5 bases at V and 4 bases at J, leaving 2 bases unmatched. CDR3 amino acids: CASSRGQGKNIQYF. The CDR3 DNA reads as TGTGCCAGCAGCCGGGGACAGGGGAAAAACATTCAGTACTTC.

This clonotype has a count of ten or more. The J gene is TRBJ2-1, the V gene TRBV5-6; no definite D call. CDR1 and CDR2 (germline): SGHDT, YYEEEE. Trimming pared 1 base from V and 6 bases from J, leaving 14 bases between. The CDR3 sequence is 15 residues long. The chain's CDR3 is CASSLYELFTNEQFF. Here the CDR3 DNA reads TGTGCCAGCAGCTTGTATGAGCTATTCACCAATGAGCAGTTCTTC.

This clonotype was found many times. The DNA of the CDR3 is TGTGCCAGCAGCTTCCCCTACGAGCAGTACTTC. Translated, it gives CASSFPYEQYF. The chain couples TRBV5-8 to TRBJ2-7, with D unresolved. V was trimmed by 2 bases and J by 2 bases, leaving 2 bases between them. Looked up from germline, CDR1 is SGHTS and CDR2 is YDEGEE. CDR3 length: 11 residues.

Many counts were recorded for this clonotype. The chain recombines TRBV12-3 or TRBV12-4 with TRBJ2-3; D unresolved. The CDR3 has 13 amino acids. V lost 3 bases and J lost 4, with 8 bases in between. CDR3 DNA sequence: TGTGCCAGCAGTTTGAGCTGGCCAGATACGCAGTATTTT. Translated: CASSLSWPDTQYF.

The chain couples TRBV7-2 to TRBJ2-4; 8 positions agree with TRBD1. V lost 2 bases, J lost 5 bases, and 5 bases stayed unmatched. Germline V CDR1 and CDR2: SGHTA, FQGNSA. The CDR3 covers 15 residues. CDR3: CASSLRGDRQNIQYF. The CDR3, as DNA: TGTGCCAGCAGCTTAAGGGGGGACAGGCAAAACATTCAGTACTTC.

The chain couples TRBV12-3 or TRBV12-4 to TRBJ2-7; the match to TRBD2 covers 10 bases. The CDR3 totals 15 residues. The junction had 7 bases not matched to a gene; V was cut back by 1 base and J by 7 bases. The CDR3 protein is CASSLVLAGYGEQYF. CDR3 nucleotides: TGTGCCAGCAGTTTAGTACTAGCGGGATATGGGGAGCAGTACTTC.

The chain uses TRBV9 and TRBJ2-1; possibly TRBD2 for D (7 bases). The V and J ends lost 8 bases and 6 bases respectively, with 21 bases between them. In germline, CDR1 is SGDLS, CDR2 YYNGEE. There are 15 residues in the CDR3. The CDR3 region has the DNA TGTGCCAGTACACCAGAGGGGGGGATCATCAATGAGCAGTTCTTC. This codes for CASTPEGGIINEQFF.

This clonotype has more than one count but fewer than ten. The chain joins TRBV7-2 to TRBJ2-7; perhaps TRBD2 as D (6 bases). Germline CDR1 is SGHTA and CDR2 is FQGNSA. This CDR3 region has 12 residues. Between the trimmed V and J ends, which lost 2 bases and 11 bases, there was a span of 13 bases. In DNA, the CDR3 is TGTGCCAGCAGCTTAACCCCCGGGAGCAAGTACTTC. Translation gives CASSLTPGSKYF.

This clonotype showed up many times. The chain is built from TRBV20-1 and TRBJ2-5; TRBD2 matches 9 bases. Trimming cost V 7 bases and J 5 bases; bases outside gene matches: 11. This CDR3 has 14 residues. Germline-derived CDR1 and CDR2 are DFQATT and SNEGSKA (reference sequence). DNA of the CDR3: TGCAGTGTGCTGCGGGAGGGCCGGGAGGAGACCCAGTACTTC. It specifies CSVLREGREETQYF.

This clonotype has a count of ten or more. It is unclear where the CDR3 begins or ends on the DNA, so no DNA is shown, and the CDR3 is as TCRdb lists it. The rearrangement joins TRBV15 to TRBJ1-2; no DNA check was done on the table's D call, TRBD1. The CDR3 length equals 16 residues, ends included. Germline V CDR1 and CDR2: LNHNV, YYDKDF (reference sequence). The CDR3 is CATSRDISAGYYGYTF.

In this sample, this clonotype turned up a few times. This chain links TRBV3-1 with TRBJ1-2, with unresolved D. The CDR3 has 13 amino acids. V was cut by 1 base and J by 7 bases, with 10 bases left in between. CDR1 LGHDT and CDR2 YNNKEL come from the germline V gene (reference sequence). CDR3 protein: CASSQGGGLGYTF. The DNA of the CDR3 is TGTGCCAGCAGCCAAGGGGGAGGGCTTGGCTACACCTTC.

This chain uses TRBV20-1 with TRBJ2-5; TRBD1 matches at 7 bases. From germline, CDR1 is DFQATT and CDR2 SNEGSKA (reference sequence). CDR3 length: 14 amino acids. The V and J ends lost 0 bases and 4 bases, in that order; junction bases with no gene match: 5. The CDR3 DNA sequence: TGCAGTGCTAGAGATGGATCAGGGGGAGAGACCCAGTACTTC. The encoded protein is CSARDGSGGETQYF.

The chain recombines TRBV11-2 with TRBJ2-2, with TRBD1 matching 10 bases. The CDR3 has 15 residues. Trimming cost V 2 bases and J 6 bases; bases outside gene matches: 3. In germline, CDR1 is SGHAT, CDR2 FQNNGV. The CDR3 sequence is CASSLSGTGAGELFF. The CDR3 nucleotides are TGTGCCAGCAGCTTATCCGGGACAGGGGCCGGGGAGCTGTTTTTT.

This clonotype has ten or more counts. V and J are TRBV12-3 or TRBV12-4 and TRBJ2-2; 10 positions match TRBD1. This CDR3 has 14 amino acids. The ends lost 7 bases at V and 7 bases at J; junction bases unmatched: 6. The CDR3 sequence: CASTDRGPVGELFF. CDR3 DNA: TGTGCCAGCACAGACAGGGGGCCGGTCGGGGAGCTGTTTTTT.

In its sample, this clonotype was seen a few times. The rearrangement uses TRBV2 and TRBJ2-3; no firm D call. The V end was cut by 0 bases, the J end by 6 bases, with 10 bases between. This CDR3 spans 14 amino acids. Germline V gene data show CDR1 as SNHLY and CDR2 as FYNNEI. This CDR3 is CASSEAGNGDTQYF. CDR3 nucleotides: TGTGCCAGCAGTGAAGCGGGGAACGGGGATACGCAGTATTTT.

The CDR3 DNA reads as TGCAGCGTTGAAGAACGGCAGGGGTACCCGGCGGATACGCAGTATTTT. Residues: CSVEERQGYPADTQYF. The V gene is TRBV29-1, the J gene TRBJ2-3, with a tentative D call TRBD1 (6 bases). V was shortened by 0 bases and J by 6 bases, with 19 bases between the two germline ends. The CDR3 consists of 16 residues. Germline CDR1 SQVTM, CDR2 ANQGSEA.

This clonotype was recorded many times. V and J are TRBV7-8 and TRBJ2-1; D may correspond to TRBD1 or TRBD2 (5 bases each). CDR1 is SGHVS and CDR2 is FQNEAQ in the germline V gene. V lost 1 base and J 4 bases, leaving 11 bases between the germline ends. The CDR3 has 15 amino acids. CDR3 region: CASSLDGALYNEQFF. Written as DNA, the CDR3 is TGTGCCAGCAGCTTAGACGGGGCTTTGTACAATGAGCAGTTCTTC. Together with reference TRBV7-8 and TRBJ2-1, the CDR3 gives the full variable domain: GAGVSQSPRYKVAKRGQDVALRCDPISGHVSLFWYQQALGQGPEFLTYFQNEAQLDKSGLPSDRFFAERPEGSVSTLKIQRTQQEDSAVYLCASSLDGALYNEQFFGPGTRLTVL.

V gene TRBV30 combines with J gene TRBJ2-3, with a possible D match to TRBD1 (5 bases). The length of the CDR3 is 15 residues. CDR1 is GTSNPN, CDR2 SVGIG, per germline (reference sequence). V was pared by 5 bases and J by 0 bases, with 15 bases between. CDR3 sequence reads: CAWGLGRASTDTQYF. CDR3 bases: TGTGCCTGGGGGTTGGGCAGGGCGAGCACAGATACGCAGTATTTT.

This clonotype was seen ten or more times. The chain uses TRBV2 and TRBJ2-6; no definite D call. This CDR3 region has 14 residues. Trimming cost V 9 bases and J 0 bases, with 9 bases left between them. Germline CDR1 and CDR2: SNHLY and FYNNEI. In DNA form, the CDR3 reads TGTGCCAGACGATTGAGCTCTGGGGCCAACGTCCTGACTTTC. It translates to CARRLSSGANVLTF.

This clonotype was found a few times. V usage is TRBV20-1 and J usage is TRBJ2-5, with 11 bases that match TRBD2. Germline CDR1 reads DFQATT; CDR2 reads SNEGSKA (reference sequence). This CDR3 has 16 amino acids. Trimming cost V 3 bases and J 1 base; bases outside gene matches: 7. DNA for the CDR3: TGCAGTGCTAGGGGGGCTAGCGGGGGGCTCCAAGAGACCCAGTACTTC. It encodes CSARGASGGLQETQYF.